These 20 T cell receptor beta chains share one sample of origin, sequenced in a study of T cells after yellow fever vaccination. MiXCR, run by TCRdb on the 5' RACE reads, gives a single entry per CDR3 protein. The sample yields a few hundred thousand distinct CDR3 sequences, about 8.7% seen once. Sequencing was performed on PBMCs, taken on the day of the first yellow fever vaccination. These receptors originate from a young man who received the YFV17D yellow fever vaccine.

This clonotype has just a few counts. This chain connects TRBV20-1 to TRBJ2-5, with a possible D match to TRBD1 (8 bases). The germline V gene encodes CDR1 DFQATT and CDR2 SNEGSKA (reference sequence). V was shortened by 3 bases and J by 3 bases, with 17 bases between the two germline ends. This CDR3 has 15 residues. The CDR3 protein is CSARNYRGGEETQYF. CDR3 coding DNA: TGCAGTGCTAGGAATTACAGGGGGGGTGAAGAGACCCAGTACTTC.

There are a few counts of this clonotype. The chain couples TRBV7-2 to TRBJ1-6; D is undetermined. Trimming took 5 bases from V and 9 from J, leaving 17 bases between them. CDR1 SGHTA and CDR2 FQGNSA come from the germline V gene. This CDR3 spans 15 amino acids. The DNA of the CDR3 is TGTGCCAGCAGCCCCTCGGAGGAAGGGCTTTCACCCCTCCACTTT. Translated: CASSPSEEGLSPLHF.

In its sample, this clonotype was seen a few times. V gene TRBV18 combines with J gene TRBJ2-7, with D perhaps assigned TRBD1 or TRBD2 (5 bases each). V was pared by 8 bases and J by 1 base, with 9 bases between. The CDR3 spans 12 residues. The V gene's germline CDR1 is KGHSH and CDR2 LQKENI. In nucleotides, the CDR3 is TGTGCCAGCGGGGACGGGTCCTACGAGCAGTACGTC. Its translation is CASGDGSYEQYV.

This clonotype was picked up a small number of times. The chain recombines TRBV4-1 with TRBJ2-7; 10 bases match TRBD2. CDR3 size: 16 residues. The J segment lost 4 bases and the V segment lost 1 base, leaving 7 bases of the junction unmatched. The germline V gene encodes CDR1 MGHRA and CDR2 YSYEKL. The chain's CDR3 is CASSQVPAGGQYEQYF. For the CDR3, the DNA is TGCGCCAGCAGCCAAGTTCCAGCGGGGGGGCAATACGAGCAGTACTTC.

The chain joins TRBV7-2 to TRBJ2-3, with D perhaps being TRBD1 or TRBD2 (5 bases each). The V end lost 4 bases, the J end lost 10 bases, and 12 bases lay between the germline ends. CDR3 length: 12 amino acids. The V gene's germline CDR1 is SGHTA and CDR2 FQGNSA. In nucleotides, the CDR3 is TGTGCCAGCAGCTCAGATCAGGGACCGCAGTATTTT. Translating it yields CASSSDQGPQYF.

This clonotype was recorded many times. The CDR3 bases are TGTGCCAGCAGCCCGGACAGGGTCGGAGCTTTCTTT. Translating it yields CASSPDRVGAFF. The chain has TRBV5-5 and TRBJ1-1, with 8 bases aligning to TRBD1. Germline V gene lookup returns CDR1 SGHKS and CDR2 YYEKEE (reference sequence). The CDR3 consists of 12 residues. Trimming took 4 bases from V and 10 from J; bases not matched to a gene: 6.

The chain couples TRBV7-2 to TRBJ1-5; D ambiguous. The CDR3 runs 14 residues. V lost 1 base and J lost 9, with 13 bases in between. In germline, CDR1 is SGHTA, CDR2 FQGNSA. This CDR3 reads CASSLEGPIMPQHF. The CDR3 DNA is TGTGCCAGCAGCTTAGAGGGCCCGATCATGCCCCAGCATTTT.

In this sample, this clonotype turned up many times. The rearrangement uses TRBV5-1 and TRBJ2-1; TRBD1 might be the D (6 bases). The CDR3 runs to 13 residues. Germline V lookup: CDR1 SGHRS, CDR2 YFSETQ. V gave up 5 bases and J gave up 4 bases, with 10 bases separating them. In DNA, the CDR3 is TGCGCCAGCAGAGGGGGAACGTACAATGAGCAGTTCTTC. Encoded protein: CASRGGTYNEQFF.

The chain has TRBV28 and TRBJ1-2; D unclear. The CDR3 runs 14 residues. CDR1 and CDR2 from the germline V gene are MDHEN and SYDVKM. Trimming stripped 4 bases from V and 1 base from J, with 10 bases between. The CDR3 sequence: CASSSGPRNYGYTF. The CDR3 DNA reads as TGTGCCAGCAGTTCCGGCCCCCGTAACTATGGCTACACCTTC.

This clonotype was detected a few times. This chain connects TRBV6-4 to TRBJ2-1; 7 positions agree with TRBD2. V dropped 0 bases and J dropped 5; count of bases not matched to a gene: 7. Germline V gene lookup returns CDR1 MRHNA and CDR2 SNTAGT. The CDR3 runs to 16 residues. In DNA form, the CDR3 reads TGTGCCAGCAGTGACTCCGCTGGCGGGGGAAACAATGAGCAGTTCTTC. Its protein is CASSDSAGGGNNEQFF.

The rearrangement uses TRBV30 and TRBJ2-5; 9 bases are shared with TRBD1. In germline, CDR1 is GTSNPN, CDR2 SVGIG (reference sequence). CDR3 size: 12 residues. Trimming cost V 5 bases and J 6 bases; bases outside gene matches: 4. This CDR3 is CAWEQGAQTQYF. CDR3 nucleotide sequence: TGTGCCTGGGAACAGGGGGCTCAGACCCAGTACTTC.

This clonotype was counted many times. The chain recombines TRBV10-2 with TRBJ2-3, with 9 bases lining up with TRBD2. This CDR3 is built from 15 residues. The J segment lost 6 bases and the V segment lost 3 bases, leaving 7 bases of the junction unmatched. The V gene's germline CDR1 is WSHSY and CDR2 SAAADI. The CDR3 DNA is TGCGCCAGCAGTGACGCGGGGGGGCTCCGGGATACGCAGTATTTT. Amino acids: CASSDAGGLRDTQYF.

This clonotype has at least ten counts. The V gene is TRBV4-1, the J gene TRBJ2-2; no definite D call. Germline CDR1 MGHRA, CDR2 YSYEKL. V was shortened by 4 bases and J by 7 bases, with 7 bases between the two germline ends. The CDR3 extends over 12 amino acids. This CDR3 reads CASSRVFGELFF. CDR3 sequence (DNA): TGCGCCAGCAGCCGGGTCTTCGGGGAGCTGTTTTTT.

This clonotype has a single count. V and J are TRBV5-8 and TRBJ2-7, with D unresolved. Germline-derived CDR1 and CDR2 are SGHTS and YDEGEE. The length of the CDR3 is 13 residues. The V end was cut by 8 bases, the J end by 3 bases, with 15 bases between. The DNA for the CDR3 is TGTGCCAGGGGCCCTGGGCCAGACTACGAGCAGTACGTC. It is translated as CARGPGPDYEQYV.

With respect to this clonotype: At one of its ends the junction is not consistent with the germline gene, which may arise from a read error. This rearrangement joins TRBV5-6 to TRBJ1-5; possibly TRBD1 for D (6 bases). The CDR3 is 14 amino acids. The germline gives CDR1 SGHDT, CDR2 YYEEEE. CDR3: CATSKGHGFEPQHF. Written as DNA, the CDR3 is TGTGCCACCAGCAAGGGACATGGCTTTGAGCCCCAGCATTTT.

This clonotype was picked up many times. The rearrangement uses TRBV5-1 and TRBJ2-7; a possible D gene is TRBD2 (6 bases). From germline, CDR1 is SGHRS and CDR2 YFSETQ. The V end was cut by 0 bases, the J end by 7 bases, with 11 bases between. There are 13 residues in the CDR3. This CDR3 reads CASSLGLVSEQYF. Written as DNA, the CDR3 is TGCGCCAGCAGCTTGGGACTAGTGTCTGAGCAGTACTTC.

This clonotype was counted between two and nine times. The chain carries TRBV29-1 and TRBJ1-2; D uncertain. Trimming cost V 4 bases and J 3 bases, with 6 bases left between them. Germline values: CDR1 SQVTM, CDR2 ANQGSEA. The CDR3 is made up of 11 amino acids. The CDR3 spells CSVVQDYGYTF. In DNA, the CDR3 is TGCAGCGTTGTTCAGGACTATGGCTACACCTTC.

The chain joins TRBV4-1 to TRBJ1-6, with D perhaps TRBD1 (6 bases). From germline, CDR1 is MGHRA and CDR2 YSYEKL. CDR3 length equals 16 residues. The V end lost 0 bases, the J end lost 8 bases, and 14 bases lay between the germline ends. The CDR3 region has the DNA TGCGCCAGCAGCCAAGAGAACAGGGTGAGGGATTCACCCCTCCACTTT. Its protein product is CASSQENRVRDSPLHF.

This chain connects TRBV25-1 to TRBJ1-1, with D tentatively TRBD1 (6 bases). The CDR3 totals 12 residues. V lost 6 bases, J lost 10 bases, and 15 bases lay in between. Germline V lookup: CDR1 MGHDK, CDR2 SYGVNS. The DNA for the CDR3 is TGTGCCAGCAGACAGGGTTTTGGGGGAGCTTTCTTT. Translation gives CASRQGFGGAFF. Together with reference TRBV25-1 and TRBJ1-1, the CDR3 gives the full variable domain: EADIYQTPRYLVIGTGKKITLECSQTMGHDKMYWYQQDPGMELHLIHYSYGVNSTEKGDLSSESTVSRIRTEHFPLTLESARPSHTSQYLCASRQGFGGAFFGQGTRLTVV.

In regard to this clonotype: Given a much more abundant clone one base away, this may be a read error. The CDR3 is CAISSTGELFF. The CDR3 nucleotides read TGTGCCATCAGTTCCACCGGGGAGCTGTTTTTT. This rearrangement joins TRBV10-3 to TRBJ2-2; D gene uncertain. V lost 5 bases and J lost 4, with 2 bases in between. The length of the CDR3 is 11 residues. CDR1 is ENHRY and CDR2 is SYGVKD in the germline V gene.